The clone carrying this T cell receptor (beta chain) appeared a single time. Time point given: pretreatment peripheral blood. The study enrolled patients with locally advanced or metastatic urothelial carcinoma. This CDR3 comprises 14 residues. Losses at the gene ends were 4 bases for V and 1 base for J; bases not matched to a gene: 1. The germline V gene encodes CDR1 WSHSY and CDR2 SAAADI. Sequencing was performed with immunoSEQ multiplex PCR; in TCRdb, only in-frame clones are kept and a portion is missing. The sample consists of around 45,000 clones, around 83% of them appearing once. The data are from a study of PD-L1 blockade in urothelial cancer.

The sequence was collected from a man aged 45-65 years with urothelial cancer. The specimen comprised PBMCs, sampled around atezolizumab (anti-PD-L1) treatment. The V call is TRBV10-2, the J call TRBJ2-7, with 10 bases aligning to TRBD2. DNA for the CDR3: TGCGCCAGCAGTGGACTAGCGGGTTCCTACGAGCAGTACTTC. It encodes CASSGLAGSYEQYF.